Detailed here is one T cell receptor (beta chain). Its antigen is unknown. Stated treatment: oral pan-JAK inhibitor, 5-10 mg twice daily. This sample was included in a study of CD8+ T cells in alopecia areata. Study results and caveats: Relative to mice, TCR sharing across patients was less clear, a difference possibly HLA-related. Scalp specimens additionally yield sequences from normal skin's resident alphabeta T cells. It was observed that many expanded lesional clones persisted in scalp and blood during tofacitinib.

CDR3 size: 13 residues. Germline V CDR1 and CDR2: MNHEY, SMNVEV (reference sequence). With 5 bases clipped from V and 8 bases from J, the junction kept 5 bases outside the gene matches. The sequencing template was cDNA reverse transcribed from extracted RNA. Profiling relied on immunoSEQ multiplex PCR, and the TCRdb table lists in-frame clones only, not all of them. The repertoire holds 60,000 to 85,000 clones, roughly 28% seen once, with 14% to 15% in the top ten. Sample: CD8+ T cells sorted from blood, taken at week 4, from a patient treated with tofacitinib. The TCR sequence derives from a human donor with alopecia areata. V gene TRBV27 combines with J gene TRBJ2-2, with 7 bases matching TRBD2. CDR3 sequence (DNA): TGTGCCAGCAGTCCCCGCGGGAGAGGGGAGCTGTTTTTT. The encoded protein is CASSPRGRGELFF.